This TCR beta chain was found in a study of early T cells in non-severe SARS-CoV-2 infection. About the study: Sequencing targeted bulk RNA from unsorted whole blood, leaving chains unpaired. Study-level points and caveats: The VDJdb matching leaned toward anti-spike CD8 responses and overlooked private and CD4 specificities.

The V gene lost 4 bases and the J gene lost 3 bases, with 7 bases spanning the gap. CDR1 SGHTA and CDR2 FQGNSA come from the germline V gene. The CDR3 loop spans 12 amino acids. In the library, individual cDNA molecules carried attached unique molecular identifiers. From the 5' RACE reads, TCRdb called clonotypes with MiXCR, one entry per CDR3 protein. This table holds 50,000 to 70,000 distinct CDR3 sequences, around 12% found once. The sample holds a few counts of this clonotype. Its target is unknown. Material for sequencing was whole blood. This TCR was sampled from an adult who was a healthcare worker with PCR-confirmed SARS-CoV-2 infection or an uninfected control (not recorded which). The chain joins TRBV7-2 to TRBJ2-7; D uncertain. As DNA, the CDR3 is TGTGCCAGCAGCTCCACTCTCTACGAGCAGTACTTC. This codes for CASSSTLYEQYF. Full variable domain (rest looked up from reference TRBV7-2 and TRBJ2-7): GAGVSQSPSNKVTEKGKDVELRCDPISGHTALYWYRQSLGQGLEFLIYFQGNSAPDKSGLPSDRFSAERTGGSVSTLTIQRTQQEDSAVYLCASSSTLYEQYFGPGTRLTVT.